This TCR beta chain was captured by sequencing in a study of T cells after yellow fever vaccination. CDR1 and CDR2 from the germline V gene are DFQATT and SNEGSKA (reference sequence). The CDR3 loop spans 14 amino acids. The V segment lost 6 bases and the J segment 0 bases; nucleotides outside the gene matches: 5. As regards this clonotype: Its antigen is undetermined.

TCRdb ran MiXCR on the 5' RACE reads and lists one entry per CDR3 protein. The profile shows about 320,000 distinct CDR3 sequences, roughly 10% of them singletons. Points from the study as a whole: The secondary response was weaker, and its peak arrived faster, on day 5 versus 15. Subsequent to the booster, the majority of primary-vaccination clones reappeared (less than 97% CD4, 88% CD8).

The genes are TRBV20-1 and TRBJ2-1; 7 bases are shared with TRBD2. The TCR was taken from a man younger than 30 who received the YFV17D yellow fever vaccine. This material consisted of CD4+ T cells sorted from PBMCs, taken 45 days after the yellow fever booster vaccination. The CDR3 here is CSALPGGSYNEQFF. CDR3 DNA: TGCAGTGCCTTGCCGGGGGGCTCCTACAATGAGCAGTTCTTC.